This TCR beta chain was profiled in a study of persistence of HIV-infected CD4 T cells. This clone is a singleton in its sample. Its antigen remains unknown. Lysates of CMV-infected fibroblasts at 10 ug/mL stimulated these cells. Sorted nonresponding memory CD4+ T cells were CD40L-negative, CD69-negative, CD45RO-high. A roughly 17-hour stimulation of CD8-depleted PBMCs used anti-CD28/CD49d costimulation, CD40-blocking antibody and enfuvirtide. Germline CDR1 and CDR2: SGHVS and FNYEAQ. The V gene end was trimmed by 5 bases and the J gene end by 2 bases; junction bases not matched to a gene: 9. The CDR3 spans 17 residues. Sequencing used immunoSEQ version 4 in survey mode. Here immunoSEQ multiplex PCR was the method, and the copy in TCRdb shows in-frame clones only, minus some. This table holds approximately 31,000 clones, roughly 80% found once.

The sequences come from CD4+ T cells sorted from PBMCs after approximately 19-hour stimulation, collected from a patient who received antiretroviral therapy. J is TRBJ2-7 and V is TRBV7-6, with 13 bases that match TRBD2. The clonotype originates from an adult woman with HIV who was CMV-seropositive. CDR3 in DNA: TGTGCCAGCAGCCGGACTAGCGGGAGAGTTGGGGCCTACGAGCAGTACTTC. Translating it yields CASSRTSGRVGAYEQYF.